Presented here are 15 T cell receptor beta chains from one specimen sequenced in a study of tumor-infiltrating lymphocytes in primary liver carcinoma. Unsorted whole blood supplied the blood RNA, and germline DNA was isolated too. With around 500 ng total RNA as template and a constant-region primer, TCR beta cDNA was made. The TCR beta library was amplified through three nested multiplex PCR rounds in a modified ARM-PCR procedure. Two initial PCR rounds of about 11 cycles each paired TRBV1-TRBV30 forward primers with a C-beta reverse primer. Using its own MiXCR run on the multiplex PCR reads, TCRdb lists one record per CDR3 protein. Among 320,000 or so distinct CDR3 sequences, roughly 60% were seen once, and the ten largest hold roughly 10%. Sample: peripheral blood. The receptor set was obtained from a man aged 40-49 years with primary liver carcinoma and hepatitis B virus infection.

This clonotype showed up many times. This chain uses TRBV6-6 with TRBJ2-7; 7 positions match TRBD2. The CDR3 is 16 residues long. Germline CDR1 and CDR2: MNHNY and SVGAGI (reference sequence). Losses at the gene ends were 4 bases for V and 3 bases for J; bases not matched to a gene: 12. The CDR3 DNA follows: TGTGCCAGCAGTTCGCTAGAGCGGGATTGGGTCTACGAGCAGTACTTC. Its protein is CASSSLERDWVYEQYF.

With respect to this clonotype: Being one base from a much bigger clone, this may be a read error. The genes are TRBV4-2 and TRBJ1-1; D is undetermined. The CDR3 consists of 15 residues. The germline gives CDR1 LGHNA, CDR2 YNFKEQ. The CDR3 coding sequence is TGCGCCAGCACCCGCGTCGGGATTACGAACACTGAAGCTTTCTTT. This sequence encodes CASTRVGITNTEAFF.

This clonotype was detected ten times or more. The J gene is TRBJ2-1, the V gene TRBV11-3; D possibly corresponds to TRBD2 (6 bases). Looked up from germline, CDR1 is SGHNT and CDR2 is YENEEA. The CDR3 covers 18 residues. Trimming left V 1 base short and J 4 bases short, with 20 bases between. The CDR3 DNA reads as TGTGCCAGCAGCTTAGCTGGTTCAGAAAGCGCGGGGTACAATGAGCAGTTCTTC. Amino acid sequence: CASSLAGSESAGYNEQFF.

A note on this clonotype: The CDR3 does not end in the conserved phenylalanine or tryptophan, so this is likely a read error. This chain links TRBV6-1 with TRBJ1-4, with D perhaps TRBD1 (5 bases). Germline CDR1 MNHNS, CDR2 SASEGT. This CDR3 region has 14 residues. V lost 5 bases, J lost 11 bases, and 18 bases lay in between. The CDR3 is CASSYVGGGEKLFL. CDR3 sequence (DNA): TGTGCCAGCAGTTACGTGGGGGGAGGAGAGAAACTGTTTCTT.

The chain links TRBV5-5 to TRBJ2-7; D gene uncertain. CDR1 SGHKS and CDR2 YYEKEE come from the germline V gene (reference sequence). The CDR3 totals 16 residues. V gave up 2 bases and J gave up 3 bases, with 18 bases separating them. CDR3 sequence (DNA): TGTGCCAGCAGCTTAGCACAGACCGAGGCGAGCTACGAGCAGTACTTC. This translates into CASSLAQTEASYEQYF.

The chain has TRBV11-1 and TRBJ2-2; D call uncertain. The germline CDR1 and CDR2 sequences are SGHAT and FQDESV (reference sequence). V lost 5 bases and J 5 bases, leaving 15 bases between the germline ends. The CDR3 consists of 15 residues. In DNA, the CDR3 is TGTGCCAGCAGCAAATTACGGAGCGAGACCGGGGAGCTGTTTTTT. Translating it yields CASSKLRSETGELFF. Drawing the rest from reference TRBV11-1 and TRBJ2-2, the complete variable domain is EAEVAQSPRYKITEKSQAVAFWCDPISGHATLYWYRQILGQGPELLVQFQDESVVDDSQLPKDRFSAERLKGVDSTLKIQPAELGDSAMYLCASSKLRSETGELFFGEGSRLTVL.

This clonotype was seen ten or more times. The rearrangement uses TRBV28 and TRBJ2-4; the D is unclear. CDR3 size: 16 residues. Germline CDR1 is MDHEN and CDR2 is SYDVKM. Trimming pared 5 bases from V and 1 base from J, leaving 15 bases between. The CDR3 DNA reads TGTGCCAGCAGTACATACCGGGCCAAGGCCAAAAACATTCAGTACTTC. This encodes CASSTYRAKAKNIQYF.

CDR3 nucleotides: TGTGCCAGCAGTCTTGCCCACATGAGCTCCTATAATTCACCCCTCCACTTT. Encoded protein: CASSLAHMSSYNSPLHF. The rearrangement links TRBV7-9 to TRBJ1-6; D is unresolved. This CDR3 region has 17 residues. V lost 6 bases and J 0 bases, leaving 15 bases between the germline ends. Germline V gene lookup returns CDR1 SEHNR and CDR2 FQNEAQ (reference sequence).

On this clonotype itself: This may be a read error, as it is one base from a much larger clone. This sequence joins TRBV6-2 or TRBV6-3 and TRBJ2-1, with 7 bases identical to TRBD2. Per the germline V gene, CDR1 is MNHEY and CDR2 is SVGEGT. The CDR3 is 12 amino acids. The DNA for the CDR3 is TGTGTCAGCAGCCAGCGGGAATATGAGCAGTTCTTC. Encoded protein: CVSSQREYEQFF.

With regard to this clonotype: A read error may be the cause here, since a much bigger clone is one base away. The rearrangement joins TRBV4-1 to TRBJ2-1; 10 bases match TRBD2. The CDR3 length is 19 residues. CDR1 and CDR2 from the germline V gene are MGHRA and YSYEKL. This CDR3 is CARSRLQGASGGSYNEQFF. Here the CDR3 DNA reads TGCGCCAGGAGCCGCCTGCAAGGGGCTAGCGGGGGCTCCTACAATGAGCAGTTCTTC.

About this clonotype: One end of the junction is discordant with germline, which a read error may explain. This chain uses TRBV11-2 with TRBJ2-5; 8 bases align to TRBD2. The V gene's germline CDR1 is SGHAT and CDR2 FQNNGV. The CDR3 has 15 amino acids. The CDR3 region has the DNA TGTACCAGCAGCACTCCCGGAGCGGGAGCCGAGACCCAGTACTTC. It translates to CTSSTPGAGAETQYF.

This sequence joins TRBV7-9 and TRBJ1-1; D gene unclear. The V gene lost 1 base and the J gene lost 4 bases, with 13 bases spanning the gap. Germline CDR1 SEHNR, CDR2 FQNEAQ (reference sequence). The CDR3 sequence is 15 residues long. Here the CDR3 reads CASSLEGLGGTEAFF. DNA for the CDR3: TGTGCCAGCAGCTTAGAAGGACTCGGCGGCACTGAAGCTTTCTTT.

A remark on this clonotype: A much larger clone sits a single nucleotide away, making a read error possible. The chain recombines TRBV4-1 with TRBJ2-4; TRBD2 aligns across 7 bases. Germline CDR1 MGHRA, CDR2 YSYEKL. This CDR3 contains 17 residues. Written as DNA, the CDR3 is TGCGTCAGCAGCCCCGCCGGGGGGACTCTAGCCAAAAACATTCAGTACTTC. Its protein product is CVSSPAGGTLAKNIQYF.

This chain joins TRBV2 and TRBJ2-7; 8 bases fit TRBD2. Per germline, CDR1 SNHLY and CDR2 FYNNEI. V shed 6 bases and J 3 bases; nucleotides not matched to a gene: 4. CDR3 length: 13 amino acids. The chain's CDR3 is CASRGTRDYEQYF. CDR3 bases: TGTGCCAGCAGGGGGACTAGGGACTACGAGCAGTACTTC.

This clonotype appeared many times. The rearrangement joins TRBV29-1 to TRBJ2-2; 10 nucleotides match TRBD1. V was clipped by 4 bases and J by 12 bases; unmatched bases: 11. The germline V gene encodes CDR1 SQVTM and CDR2 ANQGSEA. The CDR3 spans 14 residues. The CDR3 protein is CSVAVGTGEGKLFF. The CDR3 DNA follows: TGCAGCGTTGCCGTAGGGACAGGGGAGGGAAAGCTGTTTTTT.